Sequencing of this T cell receptor beta chain was carried out in a study of CD4 T cells in relation to SARS-CoV-2 and coronaviruses. In the study overall: ViraFEST: approximately 10-day antigen culture of PBMCs, then TCR beta CDR3 sequencing. No peptide or an HIV-1 Nef peptide pool served as negative control.

Points on this clone: What it binds is unknown.

The protocol was immunoSEQ multiplex PCR, while the TCRdb copy is restricted to in-frame clones and leaves out a portion. The data show under 20,000 clones, with 75% to 85% seen just once and around a quarter held by the top ten. Germline values: CDR1 SGHRS, CDR2 YFSETQ. Trimming cost V 4 bases and J 0 bases; bases outside gene matches: 4. This CDR3 is built from 14 residues. Before the COVID-19 pandemic, during about 2011-2019, CD4+ T cells were taken from unexposed donors. CD4+ T cells were isolated from the cells after about nine days of culture. Cells permitting, SARS-CoV-2 S/N and four cold-coronavirus spikes were tested on unexposed-donor CD4+ T cells.

The sequenced material came from CD4+ T cells from PBMCs, cultured in vitro. This TCR was sampled from a human donor in good health. V gene TRBV5-1 combines with J gene TRBJ2-7; the match to TRBD1 covers 7 bases. CDR3 nucleotide sequence: TGCGCCAGCAGCCTATGGGACAGCTCCTACGAGCAGTACTTC. It specifies CASSLWDSSYEQYF.